The rows below give T cell receptor beta chains drawn from one sample of a study of blood T cell repertoires in COVID-19. Produced via immunoSEQ multiplex PCR; TCRdb's table is partial and in-frame only. The sample shows approximately 110,000 clones, 70% to 90% of them seen only once. Sequencing used peripheral blood. Receptor source: a woman aged 50 to 65 with active or convalescent COVID-19. The CDR3 runs from the conserved cysteine through the conserved F or W. A D gene is named only where the DNA matches it firmly. The size entry is marked missing in some rows and otherwise reads once, few, many or a size class.

v_gene,j_gene,abundance,d_gene,CDR3aa,CDR3nt
TRBV3-1/TRBV3-2,TRBJ1-4,once,TRBD1,CASSNRDRGTNEKLFF,TGTGCCAGCAGCAACCGGGACAGGGGAACTAATGAAAAACTGTTTTTT
TRBV4-1,TRBJ1-5,few,.,CASSQDIGGYQPQHF,TGCGCCAGCAGCCAAGATATTGGAGGCTATCAGCCCCAGCATTTT
TRBV19,TRBJ1-3,.,.,CASGTLGNTIYF,TGTGCCAGCGGGACTCTTGGAAACACCATATATTTT
TRBV15,TRBJ2-1,.,TRBD2,CATSRAPAGGFNEQFF,TGTGCCACCAGCAGAGCCCCAGCGGGAGGTTTCAATGAGCAGTTCTTC
TRBV6-2/TRBV6-3,TRBJ2-5,.,.,CASSYRRRVFGGAGETQYF,TGTGCCAGCAGTTACCGACGGCGGGTTTTTGGGGGAGCGGGAGAGACCCAGTACTTC
TRBV6-2/TRBV6-3,TRBJ2-1,once,.,CASSSYRFSLSYNEQFF,TGTGCCAGCAGTTCCTACAGGTTCTCTCTTTCATACAATGAGCAGTTCTTC
TRBV15,TRBJ1-5,.,.,CATSRDIGANQPQHF,TGTGCCACCAGCAGAGATATCGGAGCGAATCAGCCCCAGCATTTT
TRBV4-3,TRBJ1-2,.,.,CASSQELGRAIINYGYTF,TGCGCCAGCAGCCAAGAACTCGGCAGGGCGATAATTAACTATGGCTACACCTTC
TRBV3-1/TRBV3-2,TRBJ2-7,.,.,CASSQLTPWAQYF,TGTGCCAGCAGCCAACTGACCCCTTGGGCGCAGTACTTC
TRBV9,TRBJ2-5,.,TRBD2,CASSVALAEETQYF,TGTGCCAGCAGCGTAGCACTAGCGGAAGAGACCCAGTACTTC
TRBV6-5,TRBJ1-4,.,TRBD1,CASSNRGSTNEKLFF,TGTGCCAGCAGCAACAGGGGGTCGACTAATGAAAAACTGTTTTTT
TRBV19,TRBJ2-2,once,TRBD1,CASSTSRGLPNTGELFF,TGTGCCAGTAGTACCTCCAGGGGGCTTCCGAACACCGGGGAGCTGTTTTTT
TRBV9,TRBJ2-3,.,.,CASSVSPSTDTQYF,TGTGCCAGCAGCGTCTCTCCTAGCACAGATACGCAGTATTTT
TRBV5-6,TRBJ2-1,.,.,CASTFRGKRAYNEQFF,TGTGCCAGCACCTTCAGGGGAAAGCGCGCCTACAATGAGCAGTTCTTC